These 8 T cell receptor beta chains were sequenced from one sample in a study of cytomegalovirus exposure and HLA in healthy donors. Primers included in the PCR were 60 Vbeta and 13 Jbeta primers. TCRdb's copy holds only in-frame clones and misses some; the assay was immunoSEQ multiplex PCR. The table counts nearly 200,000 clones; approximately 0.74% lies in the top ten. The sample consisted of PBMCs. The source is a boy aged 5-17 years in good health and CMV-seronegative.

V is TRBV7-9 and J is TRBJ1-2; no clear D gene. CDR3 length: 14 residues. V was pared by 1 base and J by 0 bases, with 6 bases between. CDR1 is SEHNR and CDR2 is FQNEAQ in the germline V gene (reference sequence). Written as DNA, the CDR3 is TGTGCCAGCAGCTTAGATTTAGCTAACTATGGCTACACCTTC. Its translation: CASSLDLANYGYTF. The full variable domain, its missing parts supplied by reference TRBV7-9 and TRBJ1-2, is DTGVSQNPRHKITKRGQNVTFRCDPISEHNRLYWYRQTLGQGPEFLTYFQNEAQLEKSRLLSDRFSAERPKGSFSTLEIQRTEQGDSAMYLCASSLDLANYGYTFGSGTRLTVV.

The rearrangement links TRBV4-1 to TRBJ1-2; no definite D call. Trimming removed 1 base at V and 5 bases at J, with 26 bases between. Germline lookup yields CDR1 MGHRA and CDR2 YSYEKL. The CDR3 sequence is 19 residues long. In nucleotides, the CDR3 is TGCGCCAGCAGCCAAGTGTCGGGGTGGATGGGCTTGACCCCTTATGGCTACACCTTC. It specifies CASSQVSGWMGLTPYGYTF.

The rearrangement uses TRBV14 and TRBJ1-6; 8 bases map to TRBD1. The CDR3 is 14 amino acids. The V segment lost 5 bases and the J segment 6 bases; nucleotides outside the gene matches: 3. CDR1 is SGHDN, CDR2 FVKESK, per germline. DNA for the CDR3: TGTGCCAGCAGCAGGACAGGGCCTAATTCACCCCTCCACTTT. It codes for CASSRTGPNSPLHF.

CDR3 sequence: CASSQDFLAGNEQFF. The CDR3 DNA reads TGTGCCAGCAGCCAAGATTTCCTAGCCGGCAATGAGCAGTTCTTC. The chain combines TRBV14 with TRBJ2-1; possibly TRBD2 for D (5 bases). The germline gives CDR1 SGHDN, CDR2 FVKESK. CDR3 size: 15 residues. V lost 0 bases and J lost 6, with 12 bases in between.

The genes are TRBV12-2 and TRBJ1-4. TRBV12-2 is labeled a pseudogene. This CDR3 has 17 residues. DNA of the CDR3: TGTGCAAGTCGCTCCCCCGAGGGCAGACTCAATTATGAAAAACTGTTTTTT. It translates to CASRSPEGRLNYEKLFF.

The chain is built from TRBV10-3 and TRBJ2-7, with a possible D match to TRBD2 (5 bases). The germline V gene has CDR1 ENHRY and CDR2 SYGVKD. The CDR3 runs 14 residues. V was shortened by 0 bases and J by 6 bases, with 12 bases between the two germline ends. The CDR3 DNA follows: TGTGCCATCAGTGAGTCGACCGGCCGGGGCGAGCAGTACTTC. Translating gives CAISESTGRGEQYF.

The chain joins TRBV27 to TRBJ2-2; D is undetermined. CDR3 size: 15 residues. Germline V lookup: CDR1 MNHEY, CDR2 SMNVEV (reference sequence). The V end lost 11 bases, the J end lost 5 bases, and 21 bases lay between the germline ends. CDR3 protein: CAVGSAGWWTGELFF. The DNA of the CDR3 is TGTGCCGTCGGGTCTGCCGGGTGGTGGACCGGGGAGCTGTTTTTT.

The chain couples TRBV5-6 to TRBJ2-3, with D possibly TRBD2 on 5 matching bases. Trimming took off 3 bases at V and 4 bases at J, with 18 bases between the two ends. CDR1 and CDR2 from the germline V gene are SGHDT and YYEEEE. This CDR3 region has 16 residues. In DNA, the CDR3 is TGTGCCAGCAGCTCGGATGCGGACTCTTGGGCAGATACGCAGTATTTT. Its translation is CASSSDADSWADTQYF.